What follows are 16 T cell receptor beta chains derived from one specimen sequenced in a study of OX40 agonist ivuxolimab in advanced cancers. Data came from immunoSEQ multiplex PCR; TCRdb stores just in-frame clones and leaves some out. This sample has 55,000 to 75,000 clones; 82% occur once, and the top ten carry roughly 5.1%. Sequencing was performed on CD4+ or CD8+ T cells sorted from blood, taken in a trial of the OX40 agonist ivuxolimab. The receptors were gathered from an adult with an advanced solid tumor such as melanoma, head and neck, liver or kidney cancer.

This rearrangement joins TRBV7-2 to TRBJ1-2; D is perhaps TRBD1 (5 bases). CDR1 is SGHTA, CDR2 FQGNSA, per germline. V lost 5 bases to trimming and J lost 8 bases, with 15 bases between them. The CDR3 is made up of 13 amino acids. In DNA form, the CDR3 reads TGTGCCAGCAGCCCGTATCAGGGTTTGGGCTACACCTTC. Amino acid sequence: CASSPYQGLGYTF.

The rearrangement links TRBV11-2 to TRBJ1-1; D may be TRBD1 (5 bases). The length of the CDR3 is 16 residues. The germline gives CDR1 SGHAT, CDR2 FQNNGV. V lost 1 base and J 5 bases, leaving 17 bases between the germline ends. The CDR3 spells CASSLVGGGAATEAFF. The CDR3 DNA follows: TGTGCCAGCAGCTTAGTGGGGGGAGGGGCTGCTACTGAAGCTTTCTTT.

The CDR3 DNA is TGTGCCAGCAGCAATGAGACAGGTTCCTACGAGCAGTACTTC. Its translation is CASSNETGSYEQYF. This chain links TRBV21-1 with TRBJ2-7; the D call in the table, TRBD1, was not verified against the DNA. TRBV21-1 is tagged as a pseudogene. The CDR3 totals 14 residues.

This clone has more than one count but fewer than ten. The rearrangement joins TRBV6-4 to TRBJ1-1, with 8 positions matching TRBD1. V was clipped by 7 bases and J by 4 bases; unmatched bases: 5. CDR1 and CDR2 from the germline V gene are MRHNA and SNTAGT. The CDR3 extends over 13 amino acids. The CDR3 spells CASTLDRGTEAFF. CDR3 nucleotides: TGTGCCAGCACCCTCGACAGGGGCACTGAAGCTTTCTTT.

This clone was seen only once. The chain employs TRBV6-1 and TRBJ1-2; D might be TRBD1 (6 bases). V was shortened by 6 bases and J by 2 bases, with 7 bases between the two germline ends. Germline CDR1 and CDR2: MNHNS and SASEGT. The CDR3 spans 12 residues. The CDR3 DNA reads TGTGCCAGCAGAGGACAGAACTATGGCTACACCTTC. Protein: CASRGQNYGYTF.

The V and J genes are TRBV29-1 and TRBJ1-1; D is ambiguous. This CDR3 contains 13 residues. Germline assignment: CDR1 SQVTM and CDR2 ANQGSEA. Trimming took 5 bases from V and 0 from J, leaving 10 bases between them. The CDR3 DNA sequence: TGCAGCGTTCGCAGCCGAATGAACACTGAAGCTTTCTTT. It codes for CSVRSRMNTEAFF.

The chain carries TRBV19 and TRBJ2-2; D remains unclear. The germline gives CDR1 LNHDA, CDR2 SQIVND (reference sequence). Trimming removed 5 bases from V and 0 bases from J, with 13 bases in between. The CDR3 extends over 16 amino acids. The CDR3 here is CASSVQRNANTGELFF. The CDR3, as DNA: TGTGCCAGTAGTGTACAAAGAAACGCGAACACCGGGGAGCTGTTTTTT.

The chain couples TRBV6-5 to TRBJ2-1, with no clear D. The CDR3 totals 15 residues. V gave up 2 bases and J gave up 7 bases, with 15 bases separating them. CDR1 and CDR2 from the germline V gene are MNHEY and SVGAGI. The CDR3: CASSYLGLTNNEQFF. CDR3 nucleotides: TGTGCCAGCAGTTACCTGGGCCTCACGAATAATGAGCAGTTCTTC.

The J gene is TRBJ1-2, the V gene TRBV4-1; 12 bases agree with TRBD1. Germline CDR1 is MGHRA and CDR2 is YSYEKL. The CDR3 sequence is 20 residues long. The V segment lost 3 bases and the J segment 7 bases; nucleotides outside the gene matches: 21. CDR3 DNA sequence: TGCGCCAGCAGCCACCCTAAGTCGTACACCGGGACAGGGGGCGCGGGTGGCTACACCTTC. Amino acids: CASSHPKSYTGTGGAGGYTF.

The gene calls are TRBV7-2 and TRBJ1-5; 8 positions match TRBD1. The CDR3 sequence is 15 residues long. J gave up 1 base and V 3 bases, and 2 bases lay outside the gene matches. Germline V gene data show CDR1 as SGHTA and CDR2 as FQGNSA. The CDR3 region is CASSFYRGSNQPQHF. CDR3 nucleotide sequence: TGTGCCAGCAGCTTTTACAGGGGGAGCAATCAGCCCCAGCATTTT.

V gene TRBV7-2 combines with J gene TRBJ1-2; 9 bases are shared with TRBD1. Trimming cost V 0 bases and J 8 bases; bases outside gene matches: 7. The germline V gene encodes CDR1 SGHTA and CDR2 FQGNSA. The CDR3 has 15 amino acids. In DNA form, the CDR3 reads TGTGCCAGCAGCTTAGCGCTGGGGACAGGGTCCGGCTACACCTTC. It specifies CASSLALGTGSGYTF.

This rearrangement joins TRBV20-1 to TRBJ2-5; D tentatively reads TRBD1 or TRBD2 (5 bases each). Trimming took 3 bases from V and 5 from J, leaving 7 bases between them. Germline loops: CDR1 DFQATT, CDR2 SNEGSKA (reference sequence). This CDR3 has 11 amino acids. In DNA form, the CDR3 reads TGCAGTGCTAGTGAGGGGGAGACCCAGTACTTC. It is translated as CSASEGETQYF.

This chain joins TRBV7-6 and TRBJ1-4; the D is unclear. Germline CDR1 is SGHVS and CDR2 is FNYEAQ. The V gene lost 5 bases and the J gene lost 8 bases, with 21 bases spanning the gap. The CDR3 runs 16 residues. Here the CDR3 DNA reads TGTGCCAGCAGCCCGAGCAGATGGGAGCAAGGAGAAAAACTGTTTTTT. This translates into CASSPSRWEQGEKLFF.

The V call is TRBV2, the J call TRBJ2-2; 10 positions match TRBD1. From germline, CDR1 is SNHLY and CDR2 FYNNEI. After removal of 7 bases from V and 4 bases from J, the junction contained 6 bases not matched to a gene. CDR3 size: 15 residues. In DNA, the CDR3 is TGTGCCAGCACCCGACAGGGGGCGAGCACCGGGGAGCTGTTTTTT. Residues: CASTRQGASTGELFF.

The chain combines TRBV27 with TRBJ2-3, with D tentatively TRBD2 (5 bases). The V gene lost 0 bases and the J gene lost 4 bases, with 5 bases spanning the gap. The CDR3 covers 13 residues. The germline gives CDR1 MNHEY, CDR2 SMNVEV (reference sequence). The CDR3 nucleotides read TGTGCCAGCAGTTTATCGGAGGCAGATACGCAGTATTTT. Its protein is CASSLSEADTQYF.

The V and J genes are TRBV7-3 and TRBJ2-3, with TRBD2 matching 9 bases. Trimming at V came to 3 bases and at J to 0 bases, leaving 1 base not matched to a gene. The CDR3 extends over 15 amino acids. Germline loops: CDR1 SGHTA, CDR2 FQGTGA. The CDR3 sequence is CASSFTSGSTDTQYF. CDR3 DNA sequence: TGTGCCAGCAGCTTCACTAGCGGGAGCACAGATACGCAGTATTTT. Using reference TRBV7-3 and TRBJ2-3 for the parts outside the CDR3, the full variable domain is GAGVSQTPSNKVTEKGKYVELRCDPISGHTALYWYRQSLGQGPEFLIYFQGTGAADDSGLPNDRFFAVRPEGSVSTLKIQRTERGDSAVYLCASSFTSGSTDTQYFGPGTRLTVL.